Below, one T cell receptor (beta chain) is given with its context. This specimen belongs to a study of cytomegalovirus exposure and HLA in healthy donors. The CDR3 is 14 amino acids. Germline V gene lookup returns CDR1 SGHAT and CDR2 FQNNGV. The V and J ends lost 3 bases and 4 bases, in that order; junction bases with no gene match: 2. 60 Vbeta and 13 Jbeta primers were used in PCR. Sequencing was performed with immunoSEQ multiplex PCR; in TCRdb, only in-frame clones are kept and a portion is missing. Its table records about 210,000 clones. The receptor was isolated from a woman in her twenties or thirties in good health and CMV-seropositive. The chain employs TRBV11-2 and TRBJ1-1; 10 nucleotides line up with TRBD1. What was sequenced was PBMCs. The CDR3, as DNA: TGTGCCAGCAGCTTGGGACAGGGGATCACTGAAGCTTTCTTT. It encodes CASSLGQGITEAFF. The full variable domain, rest sourced from reference TRBV11-2 and TRBJ1-1, is EAGVAQSPRYKIIEKRQSVAFWCNPISGHATLYWYQQILGQGPKLLIQFQNNGVVDDSQLPKDRFSAERLKGVDSTLKIQPAKLEDSAVYLCASSLGQGITEAFFGQGTRLTVV.